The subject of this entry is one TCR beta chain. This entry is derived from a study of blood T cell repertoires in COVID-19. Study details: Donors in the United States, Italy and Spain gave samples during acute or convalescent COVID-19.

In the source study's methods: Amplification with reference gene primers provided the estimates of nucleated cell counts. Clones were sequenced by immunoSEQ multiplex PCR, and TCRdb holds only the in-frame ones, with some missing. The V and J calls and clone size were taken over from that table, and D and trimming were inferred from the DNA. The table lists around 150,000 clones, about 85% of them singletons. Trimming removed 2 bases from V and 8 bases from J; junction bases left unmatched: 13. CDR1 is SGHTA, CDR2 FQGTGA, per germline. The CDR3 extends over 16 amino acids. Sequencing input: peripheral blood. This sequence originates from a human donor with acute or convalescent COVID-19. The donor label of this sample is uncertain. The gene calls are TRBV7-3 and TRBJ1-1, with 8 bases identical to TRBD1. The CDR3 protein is CASSLFGFDRGGEAFF. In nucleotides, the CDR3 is TGTGCCAGCAGCTTATTCGGGTTCGACAGGGGTGGAGAAGCTTTCTTT.